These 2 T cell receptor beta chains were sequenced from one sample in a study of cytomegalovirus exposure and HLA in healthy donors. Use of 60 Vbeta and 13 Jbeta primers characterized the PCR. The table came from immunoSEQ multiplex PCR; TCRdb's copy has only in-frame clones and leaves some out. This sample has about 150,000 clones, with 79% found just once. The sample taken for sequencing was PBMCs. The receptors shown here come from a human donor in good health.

CDR3 DNA sequence: TGTGCCATCAGTGACCCCGGAGGGACTCATGAAAAACTGTTTTTT. Protein: CAISDPGGTHEKLFF. The chain employs TRBV10-3 and TRBJ1-4; D perhaps matches TRBD1 (5 bases). Trimming took off 3 bases at V and 6 bases at J, with 14 bases between the two ends. The CDR3 covers 15 residues. In germline, CDR1 is ENHRY, CDR2 SYGVKD.

The DNA of the CDR3 is TGTGCCAGCAGTTTGTACAGGGCGCTCGAAGCCCAGCATTTT. Protein sequence: CASSLYRALEAQHF. This chain links TRBV28 with TRBJ1-5; TRBD1 is a possible D gene (6 bases). Per the germline V gene, CDR1 is MDHEN and CDR2 is SYDVKM. Trimming removed 3 bases from V and 11 bases from J, with 17 bases in between. CDR3 length: 14 residues.